One sample yielded the 8 T cell receptor beta chains listed below, sequenced in a study of cytomegalovirus exposure and HLA in healthy donors (TCRdb year 2017). Library prep was done by the immunoSEQ multiplex PCR assay. A mixture of 60 forward primers for TCR Vbeta segments and 13 reverse primers for TCR Jbeta segments was used in the multiplex PCR. TCRdb re-hosts the immuneACCESS table, in-frame sequences only. Its copies lack some clones; in the studies checked, an unresolved V gene accounts for under half of them, and the cause for the rest is not known. Present in this sample are about 190,000 clones, about 12% of which were seen just once. Together, the top ten hold about 7.8% of the sample. The specimen sequenced was PBMCs. The receptors derive from a man between 45 and 60 years old in good health and CMV-seropositive.

The genes are TRBV4-2 and TRBJ2-7; D gene uncertain. Trimming removed 0 bases at V and 1 base at J, with 10 bases between. This CDR3 is built from 15 residues. Germline values: CDR1 LGHNA, CDR2 YNFKEQ. The CDR3 loop is CASSQDGGRSYEQYV. The CDR3 region has the DNA TGTGCCAGCAGCCAAGACGGCGGCCGGTCCTACGAGCAGTACGTC.

In its sample, this clone was seen a few times. The rearrangement uses TRBV5-1 and TRBJ2-5; 9 bases align to TRBD1. The V gene end was trimmed by 1 base and the J gene end by 4 bases; junction bases not matched to a gene: 5. This CDR3 contains 15 residues. Looked up from germline, CDR1 is SGHRS and CDR2 is YFSETQ. DNA for the CDR3: TGCGCCAGCAGCTTGCCGGGACAGGGAATAGAGACCCAGTACTTC. Protein sequence: CASSLPGQGIETQYF.

The rearrangement links TRBV6-5 to TRBJ1-1; TRBD1 aligns across 9 bases. There are 14 residues in the CDR3. CDR1 MNHEY and CDR2 SVGAGI come from the germline V gene. The J segment lost 2 bases and the V segment lost 4 bases, leaving 2 bases of the junction unmatched. The CDR3 reads CASSWGQGNTEAFF. CDR3 in DNA: TGTGCCAGCAGTTGGGGACAGGGTAACACTGAAGCTTTCTTT.

This clone occurred a few times. J is TRBJ2-7 and V is TRBV5-6; D may be TRBD2 (6 bases). Trimming removed 4 bases from V and 4 bases from J, with 18 bases in between. This CDR3 contains 15 residues. Germline values: CDR1 SGHDT, CDR2 YYEEEE. CDR3 protein: CASSLGGKARYEQYV. The CDR3, as DNA: TGTGCCAGCAGCCTTGGGGGGAAAGCGAGATACGAGCAGTACGTC.

Written as DNA, the CDR3 is TGTGCCAGCAGTTTTTTGGTCTCGGGTGAAAAACTGTTTTTT. It specifies CASSFLVSGEKLFF. The V gene is TRBV27, the J gene TRBJ1-4, with D uncertain. The CDR3 runs to 14 residues. CDR1 and CDR2 from the germline V gene are MNHEY and SMNVEV (reference sequence). V was trimmed by 3 bases and J by 7 bases, leaving 12 bases between them.

V and J are TRBV4-2 and TRBJ2-5; D is perhaps TRBD2 (5 bases). The CDR3 has 18 amino acids. From germline, CDR1 is LGHNA and CDR2 YNFKEQ. The V and J ends lost 1 base and 4 bases respectively, with 22 bases between them. Written as DNA, the CDR3 is TGTGCCAGCAGCCAAGGGGAGTCCCTTTCCTCAGGAGGAGAGACCCAGTACTTC. Its protein is CASSQGESLSSGGETQYF.

This clone was counted between two and nine times. The rearrangement uses TRBV6-5 and TRBJ1-2; 7 bases align to TRBD1. CDR1 MNHEY and CDR2 SVGAGI come from the germline V gene. There are 15 residues in the CDR3. The V gene end was trimmed by 2 bases and the J gene end by 4 bases; junction bases not matched to a gene: 7. This CDR3 is CASSYNPGGVYGYTF. In DNA, the CDR3 is TGTGCCAGCAGTTACAACCCAGGGGGAGTCTATGGCTACACCTTC.

The V and J genes are TRBV6-5 and TRBJ1-6; TRBD1 matches 7 bases. Germline CDR1 reads MNHEY; CDR2 reads SVGAGI. With V trimmed by 6 bases and J by 7 bases, 9 bases remained unmatched. The CDR3 runs to 15 residues. The CDR3, as DNA: TGTGCCAGCAGGGAACAGGGGCAGAAGAATTCACCCCTCCACTTT. Its protein product is CASREQGQKNSPLHF.